The rows below give T cell receptor beta chains drawn from one sample of a study of human T cells and chemical hapten exposure. Each CDR3 protein is one row after TCRdb ran MiXCR on the RACE reads. The table includes approximately 260,000 distinct CDR3 sequences, roughly 8.9% detected once. Here the sequenced sample was whole blood, taken in connection with sensitization to the hapten diphenylcyclopropenone (DPC). These receptors all come from a woman aged 35 to 49 with alopecia areata. Some clones in this sample may be carry-over from other donors' samples. Each CDR3 is given with its conserved first and last residue. The D gene is left open where the match is weak. Not all rows give a size; the values are once, few, many and, for expanded clones, a class.

cdr3_nt cdr3_aa j_call clone_size d_call v_call
TGTGCCAGCACCTTTGGACTAGCGGGAGAGCAGTACTTC CASTFGLAGEQYF TRBJ2-7 few TRBD2 TRBV6-2/TRBV6-3
TGTGCCAGCAGTCCCATAGGGCAGGGGGAAAACATTCAGTACTTC CASSPIGQGENIQYF TRBJ2-4 . TRBD1 TRBV12-3/TRBV12-4
TGTGCCAGCAGTTTATCTCCGGGACAGGGTTACGGCTACACCTTC CASSLSPGQGYGYTF TRBJ1-2 few TRBD1 TRBV28
TGTGCCATCAGTAAGGCTACCAATGAGCAGTTCTTC CAISKATNEQFF TRBJ2-1 few . TRBV10-3
TGTGTCAGCACCTCACAGGGGGCTGCCGGGGAGCTGTTTTTT CVSTSQGAAGELFF TRBJ2-2 . TRBD1 TRBV6-5
TGCGCCAGCAGCGCCGGTGGCGGACAAGGCACTGAAGCTTTCTTT CASSAGGGQGTEAFF TRBJ1-1 . . TRBV5-1
TGCAGTGCTACATGGCAGTCCGACGCTAATTCACCCCTCCACTTT CSATWQSDANSPLHF TRBJ1-6 many . TRBV20-1
TGTGCCAGCAGTTCATCCACTCGACAGGGGCGGGCCGGGGAGCTGTTTTTT CASSSSTRQGRAGELFF TRBJ2-2 few TRBD1 TRBV6-2/TRBV6-3
TGTGCCATCAATGAGGGGACCTACAATGAGCAGTTCTTC CAINEGTYNEQFF TRBJ2-1 . . TRBV10-3
TGTGCCAGCGCGGGAGGTGGACAGTTCCAAGAGACCCAGTACTTC CASAGGGQFQETQYF TRBJ2-5 few TRBD2 TRBV9
TGTGCCAGCAGACGGGGAACTGGAAACACCATATATTTT CASRRGTGNTIYF TRBJ1-3 few . TRBV6-2/TRBV6-3
TGTGCCAGCAGTTCAGGAGGGACTGCAGGCTACGAGCAGTACTTC CASSSGGTAGYEQYF TRBJ2-7 . . TRBV27
TGTGCCAGCAGCCCCGGGACTAGCGGGAGCTCCCCAGATACGCAGTATTTT CASSPGTSGSSPDTQYF TRBJ2-3 . TRBD2 TRBV9
TGCAGTGCTAGGGTGGCGCTAACGACACTTGGGACCAAAAACATTCAGTACTTC CSARVALTTLGTKNIQYF TRBJ2-4 many . TRBV20-1
TGTGCCAGCAGCTTAGGAACCGGGACCGGGGAGCTGTTTTTT CASSLGTGTGELFF TRBJ2-2 few . TRBV7-2
TGTGCCACCAGTGATCAGCACCCGGGACTAGCGGGCGCAGATACGCAGTATTTT CATSDQHPGLAGADTQYF TRBJ2-3 few TRBD2 TRBV24-1
TGTGCCAGCAGTTACACTTCTAGCAATCAGCCCCAGCATTTT CASSYTSSNQPQHF TRBJ1-5 few . TRBV6-5
TGTGCCAGCAGTTCCGGTAGCGGGCTTTCCTACGAGCAGTACTTC CASSSGSGLSYEQYF TRBJ2-7 . TRBD2 TRBV6-5